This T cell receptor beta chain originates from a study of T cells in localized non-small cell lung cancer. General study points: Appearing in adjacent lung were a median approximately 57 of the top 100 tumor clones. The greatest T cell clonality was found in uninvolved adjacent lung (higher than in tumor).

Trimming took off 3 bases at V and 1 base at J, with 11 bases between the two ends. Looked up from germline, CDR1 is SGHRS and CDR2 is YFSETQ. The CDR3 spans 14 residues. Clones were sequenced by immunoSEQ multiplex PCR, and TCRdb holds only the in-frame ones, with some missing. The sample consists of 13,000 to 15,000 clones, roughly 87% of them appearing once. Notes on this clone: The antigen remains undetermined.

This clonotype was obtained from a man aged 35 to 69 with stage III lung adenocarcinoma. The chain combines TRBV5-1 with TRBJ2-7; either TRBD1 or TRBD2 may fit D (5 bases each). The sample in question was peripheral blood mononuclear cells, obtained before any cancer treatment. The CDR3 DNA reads TGCGCCAGCAGCTCCGGGACCGGATCCTACGAGCAGTACTTC. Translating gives CASSSGTGSYEQYF.